This T cell receptor (beta chain) was obtained from a study of cytomegalovirus exposure and HLA in healthy donors. Study in general: A prior analysis found 117 million unique TCR beta sequences from some 190 million T cells.

In the PCR, 60 Vbeta and 13 Jbeta primers were used. The table came from immunoSEQ multiplex PCR; TCRdb's copy has only in-frame clones and leaves some out. The table for this sample gives some 130,000 clones. The V and J ends lost 4 bases and 1 base, in that order; junction bases with no gene match: 6. The CDR3 has 15 amino acids. CDR1 is SGHTA, CDR2 FQGTGA, per germline. This chain joins TRBV7-3 and TRBJ2-5, with 7 bases matching TRBD1. This TCR derives from a woman aged 40 to 50 in good health and CMV-seronegative. The sequenced material came from PBMCs. CDR3 protein: CASSSVGQSQETQYF. CDR3 in DNA: TGTGCCAGCAGCTCGGTGGGACAGAGCCAAGAGACCCAGTACTTC.